This record concerns one T cell receptor (beta chain) sequence. Its antigen is not known. The PCR made use of 60 Vbeta and 13 Jbeta primers. Generated by immunoSEQ multiplex PCR, the TCRdb table keeps only in-frame clones and is missing some. The data show roughly 120,000 clones, with 55% to 75% seen just once and approximately 1.5% held by the top ten. The record originates from a study of cytomegalovirus exposure and HLA in healthy donors. General study results and limits: Accurate predictions that matched the HLA-A and HLA-B alleles of most subjects were reportedly made from TCR beta sequences. In vitro data verified a few CMV-associated chains as specific for CMV antigens.

It was healthy bone marrow donors who served as donors. Donors were ostensibly healthy at sampling, although undocumented immune exposures were probable. The sequence was obtained from a man aged 30 to 39 in good health and CMV-seropositive. Sequenced material: PBMCs.

As DNA, the CDR3 is TGTGCCAGCAGACGCTACTATTCTATAGCGGGAGGCCTCCCCTACGAGCAGTACTTC. Translated: CASRRYYSIAGGLPYEQYF. The chain is built from TRBV27 and TRBJ2-7; 10 bases are a match to TRBD2. Germline CDR1 reads MNHEY; CDR2 reads SMNVEV (reference sequence). The length of the CDR3 is 19 residues. Unmatched junction bases numbered 19, after V lost 6 bases and J lost 2 bases.